The 30 T cell receptor beta chains below were found in one sample sequenced in a study of CD8+ T cells in alopecia areata. Investigators isolated RNA and reverse transcribed it into cDNA to act as the sequencing template. Sequencing used immunoSEQ multiplex PCR; TCRdb keeps in-frame clones, though not all of them. This sample has roughly 60,000 clones; 40% to 50% occur once, and the top ten carry roughly 51%. The sequenced sample was NKG2D-low CD8+ T cells sorted from blood. All receptors derive from a human donor with alopecia areata.

V is TRBV7-2 and J is TRBJ2-3; unclear D gene. From germline, CDR1 is SGHTA and CDR2 FQGNSA. Trimming removed 10 bases at V and 1 base at J, with 18 bases between. The CDR3 extends over 15 amino acids. This chain's CDR3 is CATQLNDFGTDTQYF. CDR3 bases: TGTGCCACCCAGCTTAATGATTTTGGCACAGATACGCAGTATTTT.

The V and J genes are TRBV29-1 and TRBJ2-3, with 7 bases lining up with TRBD2. This CDR3 is 13 amino acids long. Germline CDR1 SQVTM, CDR2 ANQGSEA. The ends lost 3 bases at V and 7 bases at J; junction bases unmatched: 7. Here the CDR3 DNA reads TGCAGCGTTGATGGCGGGAGCTCAAATACGCAGTATTTT. It codes for CSVDGGSSNTQYF.

The V and J genes are TRBV30 and TRBJ1-1; maybe TRBD1 (5 bases). Trimming took off 5 bases at V and 0 bases at J, with 13 bases between the two ends. In germline, CDR1 is GTSNPN, CDR2 SVGIG (reference sequence). The CDR3 totals 14 residues. CDR3 protein: CAWFMGGLNTEAFF. In nucleotides, the CDR3 is TGTGCCTGGTTCATGGGGGGACTGAACACTGAAGCTTTCTTT.

The chain combines TRBV23-1 with TRBJ1-4, with TRBD1 matching 11 bases. TRBV23-1 carries the ORF label, with uncertain function. This CDR3 contains 15 residues. After removal of 7 bases from V and 5 bases from J, the junction contained 6 bases not matched to a gene. This chain's CDR3 is CASTRTGGPNEKLFF. DNA for the CDR3: TGCGCCAGCACTCGGACAGGGGGCCCCAATGAAAAACTGTTTTTT.

The chain uses TRBV29-1 and TRBJ2-1; 7 positions match TRBD2. The CDR3 is 13 amino acids. Germline CDR1 reads SQVTM; CDR2 reads ANQGSEA. The J segment lost 4 bases and the V segment lost 6 bases, leaving 6 bases of the junction unmatched. CDR3: CSVSGEKYNEQFF. The CDR3, as DNA: TGCAGCGTCAGCGGGGAGAAGTACAATGAGCAGTTCTTC.

This clone was detected a few times. The V and J genes are TRBV7-9 and TRBJ2-3, with TRBD2 matching over 7 bases. CDR1 SEHNR and CDR2 FQNEAQ come from the germline V gene (reference sequence). This CDR3 spans 18 amino acids. V gave up 5 bases and J gave up 2 bases; unmatched junction bases: 16. In nucleotides, the CDR3 is TGTGCCAGCAGCCGCCCGATCCCCAATCTAGCGGTCACAGATACGCAGTATTTT. Its protein product is CASSRPIPNLAVTDTQYF.

The rearrangement links TRBV27 to TRBJ2-7; D not certain. CDR3 length equals 16 residues. V lost 2 bases and J 2 bases, leaving 16 bases between the germline ends. Germline assignment: CDR1 MNHEY and CDR2 SMNVEV (reference sequence). The CDR3 nucleotides are TGTGCCAGCAGTTTAAATCCCGGCAGAACGGCCTACGAGCAGTACTTC. Protein product: CASSLNPGRTAYEQYF.

The V call is TRBV7-6, the J call TRBJ2-1; D is undetermined. The germline V gene encodes CDR1 SGHVS and CDR2 FNYEAQ. The CDR3 is made up of 14 amino acids. With 0 bases removed from V and 3 bases from J, the gap between germline ends came to 6 bases. The CDR3 sequence: CASSLAGFYNEQFF. As DNA, the CDR3 is TGTGCCAGCAGCTTAGCGGGATTCTACAATGAGCAGTTCTTC.

In this sample, this clone turned up a few times. V and J are TRBV7-8 and TRBJ2-1; weak D call: TRBD1 (6 bases). Germline CDR1 reads SGHVS; CDR2 reads FQNEAQ. This CDR3 has 14 residues. Trimming removed 4 bases at V and 4 bases at J, with 11 bases between. In DNA, the CDR3 is TGTGCCAGCAGCTCAAGGACAGTTTACAATGAGCAGTTCTTC. Protein product: CASSSRTVYNEQFF.

The chain links TRBV4-1 to TRBJ2-7; D gene uncertain. The CDR3 runs 14 residues. Germline CDR1 MGHRA, CDR2 YSYEKL. V was cut by 4 bases and J by 5 bases, with 15 bases left in between. CDR3 sequence (DNA): TGCGCCAGCAGCCCGACGGCTATATTCGACGAGCAGTACTTC. Translation gives CASSPTAIFDEQYF.

This chain connects TRBV12-5 to TRBJ2-7, with D possibly being TRBD1 or TRBD2 (5 bases each). Between the trimmed V and J ends, which lost 0 bases and 4 bases, there was a span of 13 bases. This CDR3 contains 15 residues. Germline V gene data show CDR1 as LGHNT and CDR2 as FRNRAP. The CDR3 protein is CASGLVDGALYEQYF. CDR3 sequence (DNA): TGTGCTAGTGGTTTGGTAGACGGGGCCCTATACGAGCAGTACTTC. The whole variable domain, filled in from reference TRBV12-5 and TRBJ2-7, reads DARVTQTPRHKVTEMGQEVTMRCQPILGHNTVFWYRQTMMQGLELLAYFRNRAPLDDSGMPKDRFSAEMPDATLATLKIQPSEPRDSAVYFCASGLVDGALYEQYFGPGTRLTVT.

Only a few counts were recorded for this clone. The chain employs TRBV29-1 and TRBJ2-7, with TRBD1 matching 10 bases. Germline-derived CDR1 and CDR2 are SQVTM and ANQGSEA. The ends lost 3 bases at V and 2 bases at J; junction bases unmatched: 4. The CDR3 runs 14 residues. The CDR3 sequence: CSVEGTGEPYEQYF. CDR3 DNA sequence: TGCAGCGTTGAGGGGACAGGGGAACCCTACGAGCAGTACTTC.

The V gene is TRBV29-1, the J gene TRBJ2-2; 12 bases agree with TRBD2. The ends lost 5 bases at V and 3 bases at J; junction bases unmatched: 1. Germline lookup yields CDR1 SQVTM and CDR2 ANQGSEA. CDR3 length: 14 amino acids. CDR3 residues: CSVRLAGDTGELFF. The CDR3 bases are TGCAGCGTTCGACTAGCGGGGGACACCGGGGAGCTGTTTTTT.

This clone was detected only once. The chain joins TRBV5-4 to TRBJ1-1; tentatively, D is TRBD1 (5 bases). This CDR3 is 13 amino acids long. V was cut by 1 base and J by 4 bases, with 8 bases left in between. CDR1 is SGHNT, CDR2 YYREEE, per germline (reference sequence). In DNA form, the CDR3 reads TGTGCCAGCAGCTTGTGGGGCGGCACTGAAGCTTTCTTT. It is translated as CASSLWGGTEAFF. Together with reference TRBV5-4 and TRBJ1-1, the CDR3 gives the full variable domain: ETGVTQSPTHLIKTRGQQVTLRCSSQSGHNTVSWYQQALGQGPQFIFQYYREEENGRGNFPPRFSGLQFPNYSSELNVNALELDDSALYLCASSLWGGTEAFFGQGTRLTVV.

The chain carries TRBV11-1 and TRBJ1-2; perhaps TRBD1 as D (5 bases). The CDR3 loop spans 12 amino acids. V was clipped by 5 bases and J by 8 bases, with 12 bases between them. The germline V gene has CDR1 SGHAT and CDR2 FQDESV (reference sequence). The CDR3, as DNA: TGTGCCAGCAGCCCCCGGGACGGAGGCTACACCTTC. Encoded protein: CASSPRDGGYTF.

This clone showed up just a few times. The genes are TRBV2 and TRBJ2-2; D is unclear. The CDR3 contains 14 residues. V lost 3 bases and J lost 8, with 13 bases in between. CDR1 SNHLY and CDR2 FYNNEI come from the germline V gene. DNA of the CDR3: TGTGCCAGCAGTGAGGAACAGCCTGGGGGGGAGCTGTTTTTT. This encodes CASSEEQPGGELFF.

The table lists this clone with a few counts. This chain uses TRBV7-9 with TRBJ2-1; D gene ambiguous. The CDR3 length is 15 residues. CDR1 and CDR2 from the germline V gene are SEHNR and FQNEAQ (reference sequence). V lost 5 bases to trimming and J lost 2 bases, with 13 bases between them. The CDR3 DNA reads TGTGCCAGCAGCCCCAAGGACCGCGCCTACAATGAGCAGTTCTTC. This codes for CASSPKDRAYNEQFF.

In nucleotides, the CDR3 is TGTGCCAGCAGTCATACTAGCGGGTTCCAAGAGACCCAGTACTTC. Translated: CASSHTSGFQETQYF. V gene TRBV27 combines with J gene TRBJ2-5; TRBD2 matches at 9 bases. V shed 5 bases and J 1 base; nucleotides not matched to a gene: 5. CDR3 length equals 15 residues. Germline V gene lookup returns CDR1 MNHEY and CDR2 SMNVEV (reference sequence).

The table lists this clone with a count of one. The CDR3 coding sequence is TGTGCCAGCAGCTTGGCCAGGAGCTATGGCTACACCTTC. As protein: CASSLARSYGYTF. The rearrangement uses TRBV5-6 and TRBJ1-2; D unresolved. V shed 0 bases and J shed 4 bases, with 7 bases lying between them. Germline V lookup: CDR1 SGHDT, CDR2 YYEEEE. This CDR3 contains 13 residues.

This chain connects TRBV4-3 to TRBJ2-5, with unresolved D. V was clipped by 1 base and J by 5 bases, with 8 bases between them. Germline lookup yields CDR1 LGHNA and CDR2 YSLEER. The CDR3 runs 13 residues. For the CDR3, the DNA is TGCGCCAGCAGCCAAGCCCGTCAGGAGACCCAGTACTTC. Its translation is CASSQARQETQYF.

This clone appeared a single time. The chain has TRBV30 and TRBJ2-1, with D hard to call. This CDR3 spans 11 amino acids. The V gene lost 5 bases and the J gene lost 5 bases, with 7 bases spanning the gap. The V gene's germline CDR1 is GTSNPN and CDR2 SVGIG (reference sequence). Here the CDR3 reads CAWARNNEQFF. DNA for the CDR3: TGTGCCTGGGCTAGAAACAATGAGCAGTTCTTC.

The V gene is TRBV7-6, the J gene TRBJ2-7, with 8 bases identical to TRBD2. This CDR3 comprises 14 residues. The ends lost 5 bases at V and 13 bases at J; junction bases unmatched: 16. CDR1 is SGHVS and CDR2 is FNYEAQ in the germline V gene. CDR3 protein: CASSPLAGPSGKYF. As DNA, the CDR3 is TGTGCCAGCAGCCCGTTAGCGGGGCCCTCGGGGAAATACTTC.

The table lists this clone with a few counts. V is TRBV7-8 and J is TRBJ2-7; no clear D. Germline lookup yields CDR1 SGHVS and CDR2 FQNEAQ. V lost 6 bases and J 3 bases, leaving 6 bases between the germline ends. The CDR3 is 11 amino acids. The CDR3 spells CASSLIYEQYF. CDR3 bases: TGTGCCAGCAGTTTAATCTACGAGCAGTACTTC.

The rearrangement uses TRBV7-9 and TRBJ2-1; 11 nucleotides line up with TRBD2. Per the germline V gene, CDR1 is SEHNR and CDR2 is FQNEAQ (reference sequence). V was clipped by 9 bases and J by 6 bases; unmatched bases: 7. CDR3 length: 14 amino acids. CDR3 DNA sequence: TGTGCCAGTACCGTAGCGGGAGGGCCCAATGAGCAGTTCTTC. It is translated as CASTVAGGPNEQFF.

The V and J genes are TRBV6-5 and TRBJ2-7; D is uncertain. The CDR3 length is 12 residues. Germline CDR1 reads MNHEY; CDR2 reads SVGAGI. V shed 8 bases and J shed 4 bases, with 12 bases lying between them. CDR3 loop: CASWAEAYEQYF. CDR3 nucleotides: TGTGCCAGCTGGGCAGAGGCGTACGAGCAGTACTTC.

The gene calls are TRBV2 and TRBJ2-1; 8 bases fit TRBD1. The CDR3 consists of 13 residues. CDR1 is SNHLY and CDR2 is FYNNEI in the germline V gene. The trim removed 9 bases at V and 1 base at J, leaving 2 bases unmatched. This CDR3 is CASRTGSYNEQFF. The CDR3 nucleotides read TGTGCCAGTCGGACAGGGTCCTACAATGAGCAGTTCTTC.

The chain carries TRBV29-1 and TRBJ2-1; D uncertain. V was shortened by 2 bases and J by 6 bases, with 14 bases between the two germline ends. CDR1 and CDR2 (germline): SQVTM, ANQGSEA. CDR3 size: 14 residues. The CDR3 DNA follows: TGCAGCGTTGAAAGTTTGACTGCGATCAATGAGCAGTTCTTC. Amino acids: CSVESLTAINEQFF.

This clone was seen only a few times. The chain joins TRBV7-9 to TRBJ2-3; D uncertain. Germline V gene data show CDR1 as SEHNR and CDR2 as FQNEAQ (reference sequence). The CDR3 covers 14 residues. Trimming shortened V by 2 bases and J by 1 base, and 7 bases separated the two germline ends. The DNA of the CDR3 is TGTGCCAGCAGCTTAACTGTCGGCACAGATACGCAGTATTTT. It codes for CASSLTVGTDTQYF.

The J gene is TRBJ2-1, the V gene TRBV12-5; D is unclear. V lost 7 bases, J lost 7 bases, and 8 bases lay in between. This CDR3 spans 11 amino acids. Germline lookup yields CDR1 LGHNT and CDR2 FRNRAP. CDR3 bases: TGTGCTAGTGCCACTGGGAATGAGCAGTTCTTC. This sequence encodes CASATGNEQFF.

The chain couples TRBV9 to TRBJ1-6; TRBD1 matches 7 bases. The CDR3 covers 15 residues. Germline V CDR1 and CDR2: SGDLS, YYNGEE. The trim removed 4 bases at V and 8 bases at J, leaving 9 bases unmatched. The CDR3 sequence: CASSPEGQVYSPLHF. Here the CDR3 DNA reads TGTGCCAGCAGCCCCGAAGGACAGGTCTATTCACCCCTCCACTTT.